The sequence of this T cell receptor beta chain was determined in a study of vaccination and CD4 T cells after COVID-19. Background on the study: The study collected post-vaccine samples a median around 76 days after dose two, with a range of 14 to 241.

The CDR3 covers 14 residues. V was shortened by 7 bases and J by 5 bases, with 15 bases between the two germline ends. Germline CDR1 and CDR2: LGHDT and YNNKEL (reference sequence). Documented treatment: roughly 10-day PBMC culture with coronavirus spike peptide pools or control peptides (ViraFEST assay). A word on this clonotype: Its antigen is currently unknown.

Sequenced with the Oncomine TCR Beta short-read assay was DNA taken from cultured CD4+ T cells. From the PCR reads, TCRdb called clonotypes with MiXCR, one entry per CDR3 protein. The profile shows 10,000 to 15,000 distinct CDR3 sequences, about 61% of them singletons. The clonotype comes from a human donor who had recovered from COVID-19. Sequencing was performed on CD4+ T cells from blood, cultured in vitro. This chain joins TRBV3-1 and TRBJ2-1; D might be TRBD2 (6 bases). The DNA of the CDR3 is TGTGCCAGCACGGGGAGGACTTTTGACAATGAGCAGTTCTTC. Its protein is CASTGRTFDNEQFF.